The clone carrying this TCR beta chain was counted between two and nine times. What it recognizes is unknown. Unique molecular identifiers were used in preparing the TCRbeta library. A single record per CDR3 protein comes from TCRdb applying MiXCR to the PCR reads. This table holds more than 200,000 distinct CDR3 sequences, 20% to 30% found once. The V gene lost 10 bases and the J gene lost 5 bases, with 24 bases spanning the gap. The CDR3 runs to 15 residues. CDR1 and CDR2 from the germline V gene are MGHDK and SYGVNS. These data originate in a study of T-cell reconstitution after alpha-beta-depleted transplantation in children. Whole-study results and caveats: Some patients owed their high day-60 TCRbeta diversity to surviving recipient T cells and thymic progenitors. The origin of alpha-beta T cells about two months after transplant was reportedly several hundred expanded graft clones. Hyperexpanded clones declined; after one year, newly produced T cells mostly supplied diversity.

Sequences were derived from PBMCs, sampled before TCRalphabeta/CD19-depleted stem cell transplant. The genes are TRBV25-1 and TRBJ2-7; D tentatively reads TRBD1 or TRBD2 (6 bases each). The clonotype was recovered from a girl aged 2 to 9 with Fanconi anemia, due to receive a stem cell transplant. CDR3 sequence: CATGEASPFGHEQYF. The CDR3 nucleotides are TGTGCCACAGGGGAGGCTAGTCCTTTCGGCCACGAGCAGTACTTC.